The clone carrying this T cell receptor (beta chain) has only one observation. With 3 bases removed from V and 8 bases from J, the gap between germline ends came to 13 bases. CDR3 length: 13 amino acids. In the original analysis: From reference gene primer amplification, estimates of nucleated cell counts were derived. TCRdb keeps only in-frame clones here, not all; method: immunoSEQ multiplex PCR. The D gene and trimming were derived from the DNA, and the V and J assignments and clone size from that table. The data hold around 230,000 clones, with around 92% observed a single time. The age range of participants was 18 to 89 years, with residence in about two dozen US areas. These data come from a study of blood T cell repertoires in COVID-19. On the study more broadly: The origin of the acute and convalescent COVID-19 samples was the United States, Italy and Spain.

The chain combines TRBV12-3 or TRBV12-4 with TRBJ1-2; possibly TRBD1 for D (6 bases). The TCR was taken from a woman younger than 45 with acute COVID-19. The specimen was PBMCs or T cells enriched from blood (not recorded which). CDR3 in DNA: TGTGCCAGCAGTTTTCCCAGGGGATTGGGCTACACCTTC. It translates to CASSFPRGLGYTF.